This entry lists 19 T cell receptor beta chains sequenced from one sample in a study of shared clonotypes between healthy human individuals. Naivety among CD8 cells was defined by CD45RO negativity and positive CCR7 selection, thereby excluding terminally differentiated effector memory CD45RA+ cells. The repertoire was sequenced with immunoSEQ multiplex PCR; TCRdb's copy has only in-frame clones and lacks some. The sample includes more than 2 million clones, roughly 95% of them seen just once. The sequencing sample was made of naive CD8+ T cells from PBMCs. These receptors were collected from a man aged 18 to 35 in good health. Some clones in this sample may be carry-over from other donors' samples.

This clone was seen only once. CDR3 nucleotides: TGTGCCAGCAGCTCGAACCAGGGGAGCCAAGAGACCCAGTACTTC. The encoded protein is CASSSNQGSQETQYF. The V call is TRBV7-7, the J call TRBJ2-5; D might be TRBD1 (6 bases). This CDR3 has 15 amino acids. CDR1 and CDR2 (germline): SSHAT, FNYEAQ (reference sequence). Trimming took 4 bases from V and 1 from J, leaving 13 bases between them.

With respect to this clone: The identical CDR3 is also encoded by other nucleotide sequences in the sample. V is TRBV27 and J is TRBJ2-7, with 9 bases fitting TRBD1. The CDR3 sequence is 16 residues long. V lost 0 bases, J lost 3 bases, and 6 bases stayed unmatched. Germline V CDR1 and CDR2: MNHEY, SMNVEV (reference sequence). The chain's CDR3 is CASSLSRGTGSYEQYF. Written as DNA, the CDR3 is TGTGCCAGCAGTTTATCGAGGGGGACAGGGAGCTACGAGCAGTACTTC.

J is TRBJ1-3 and V is TRBV28; D is unclear. The CDR3 length is 14 residues. Per germline, CDR1 MDHEN and CDR2 SYDVKM. V was shortened by 5 bases and J by 6 bases, with 14 bases between the two germline ends. The CDR3 bases are TGTGCCAGCAGTCCAGATTCTGAGGAAAACACCATATATTTT. As protein: CASSPDSEENTIYF.

The chain carries TRBV10-1 and TRBJ2-1, with 12 nucleotides matching TRBD2. There are 14 residues in the CDR3. The V segment lost 6 bases and the J segment 4 bases; nucleotides outside the gene matches: 1. Germline V lookup: CDR1 WNHNN, CDR2 SYGVQD (reference sequence). In DNA, the CDR3 is TGCGCCAGCAGCGGGACTAGCGGGTACAATGAGCAGTTCTTC. It specifies CASSGTSGYNEQFF.

The rearrangement uses TRBV21-1 and TRBJ2-1; the table's D call of TRBD1 was not tested on the DNA. TRBV21-1 is flagged as a pseudogene. The CDR3 loop spans 14 amino acids. The CDR3 loop reads CASRHGTAYNEQFF. The DNA of the CDR3 is TGTGCCAGCAGACATGGGACAGCCTACAATGAGCAGTTCTTC.

V is TRBV7-8 and J is TRBJ2-7; 9 bases are a match to TRBD2. Germline V gene data show CDR1 as SGHVS and CDR2 as FQNEAQ. V lost 0 bases and J lost 4; bases outside the gene matches: 7. The CDR3 has 16 residues. CDR3 in DNA: TGTGCCAGCAGCTTAGCGGGACTAGCAGAGCTGTACGAGCAGTACTTC. Translating it yields CASSLAGLAELYEQYF. Full variable domain (rest looked up from reference TRBV7-8 and TRBJ2-7): GAGVSQSPRYKVAKRGQDVALRCDPISGHVSLFWYQQALGQGPEFLTYFQNEAQLDKSGLPSDRFFAERPEGSVSTLKIQRTQQEDSAVYLCASSLAGLAELYEQYFGPGTRLTVT.

The V gene is TRBV18, the J gene TRBJ2-7, with D maybe TRBD1 (6 bases). This CDR3 is 14 amino acids long. Looked up from germline, CDR1 is KGHSH and CDR2 is LQKENI. Between the trimmed V and J ends, which lost 4 bases and 4 bases, there was a span of 14 bases. This CDR3 is CASSHRQDFYEQYF. The CDR3 DNA follows: TGTGCCAGCTCACACCGACAGGATTTTTACGAGCAGTACTTC.

This rearrangement joins TRBV27 to TRBJ2-7; 7 bases fit TRBD1. Losses at the gene ends were 8 bases for V and 2 bases for J; bases not matched to a gene: 6. The CDR3 contains 13 residues. CDR1 is MNHEY and CDR2 is SMNVEV in the germline V gene (reference sequence). CDR3 in DNA: TGTGCCAGCGGCGACGGGACAGCCTACGAGCAGTACTTC. It translates to CASGDGTAYEQYF.

Note on this clone: A much larger clone differs from this one at a single base, so this may be a read error. This sample also contains other DNA sequences that code for the same CDR3. The rearrangement uses TRBV9 and TRBJ1-5; D gene ambiguous. The CDR3 runs 13 residues. Trimming took 0 bases from V and 4 from J, leaving 5 bases between them. Germline V lookup: CDR1 SGDLS, CDR2 YYNGEE. This chain's CDR3 is CASSVAGNQPQHF. The CDR3 bases are TGTGCCAGCAGCGTAGCGGGGAATCAGCCCCAGCATTTT.

This clone has just one count. The chain has TRBV14 and TRBJ2-1; 8 bases match TRBD2. CDR1 is SGHDN and CDR2 is FVKESK in the germline V gene. The CDR3 runs 12 residues. Germline trimming cut 0 bases from V and 15 bases from J; bases unmatched to any gene: 4. CDR3 nucleotide sequence: TGTGCCAGCAGCCAAGAAGCGGGAGATCGGTTCTTC. Protein sequence: CASSQEAGDRFF.

V gene TRBV2 combines with J gene TRBJ2-1; TRBD2 matches 10 bases. Germline V gives CDR1 SNHLY, CDR2 FYNNEI. V dropped 7 bases and J dropped 9; count of bases not matched to a gene: 9. This CDR3 spans 14 amino acids. The chain's CDR3 is CASTGLADLGEQFF. The CDR3 region has the DNA TGTGCCAGCACCGGACTAGCGGACCTGGGTGAGCAGTTCTTC.

The CDR3 loop reads CASSQELSRTGELFF. CDR3 DNA: TGCGCCAGCAGCCAAGAGTTGTCCCGCACCGGGGAGCTGTTTTTT. The rearrangement links TRBV4-1 to TRBJ2-2, with no clear D. Per germline, CDR1 MGHRA and CDR2 YSYEKL. The CDR3 totals 15 residues. Trimming removed 0 bases from V and 4 bases from J, with 9 bases in between.

The genes are TRBV19 and TRBJ1-4; D might be TRBD1 (5 bases). The CDR3 runs 15 residues. V shed 11 bases and J shed 7 bases, with 23 bases lying between them. CDR1 is LNHDA and CDR2 is SQIVND in the germline V gene (reference sequence). CDR3 sequence: CASRPQGSEGEKLFF. In nucleotides, the CDR3 is TGTGCCTCACGCCCGCAGGGAAGTGAGGGTGAAAAACTGTTTTTT.

The chain has TRBV7-9 and TRBJ2-5, with TRBD1 matching 9 bases. Trimming removed 3 bases from V and 5 bases from J; junction bases left unmatched: 4. The CDR3 has 14 amino acids. Germline V gene sequence: CDR1 SEHNR, CDR2 FQNEAQ (reference sequence). The DNA of the CDR3 is TGTGCCAGCAGCTTTGCCGGGACAGGGGAGACCCAGTACTTC. Protein sequence: CASSFAGTGETQYF.

The rearrangement joins TRBV5-1 to TRBJ2-4; 7 bases line up with TRBD1. Germline V gene sequence: CDR1 SGHRS, CDR2 YFSETQ. The CDR3 is 16 amino acids. V lost 0 bases, J lost 6 bases, and 9 bases stayed unmatched. CDR3 protein: CASSLEIQGYGNIQYF. CDR3 in DNA: TGCGCCAGCAGCTTGGAAATACAGGGGTACGGAAACATTCAGTACTTC.

The table lists this clone with a few counts. This chain connects TRBV6-5 to TRBJ2-7; weak D call: TRBD2 (6 bases). CDR3 length equals 13 residues. V was cut by 2 bases and J by 3 bases, with 8 bases left in between. Germline V lookup: CDR1 MNHEY, CDR2 SVGAGI. CDR3 residues: CASSYGEVYEQYF. CDR3 nucleotides: TGTGCCAGCAGTTACGGGGAGGTCTACGAGCAGTACTTC.

The chain couples TRBV5-5 to TRBJ1-5, with TRBD1 matching over 10 bases. Germline CDR1 reads SGHKS; CDR2 reads YYEKEE (reference sequence). Unmatched junction bases numbered 3, after V lost 4 bases and J lost 2 bases. This CDR3 spans 15 amino acids. In DNA, the CDR3 is TGTGCCAGCAGCCCGGGGACAGGGGGCAATCAGCCCCAGCATTTT. Its translation: CASSPGTGGNQPQHF. The full variable domain, in which reference TRBV5-5 and TRBJ1-5 provide the parts outside the CDR3, is DAGVTQSPTHLIKTRGQQVTLRCSPISGHKSVSWYQQVLGQGPQFIFQYYEKEERGRGNFPDRFSARQFPNYSSELNVNALLLGDSALYLCASSPGTGGNQPQHFGDGTRLSIL.

This chain joins TRBV5-1 and TRBJ2-1; D gene ambiguous. The CDR3 loop spans 12 amino acids. V was trimmed by 5 bases and J by 4 bases, leaving 7 bases between them. Germline lookup yields CDR1 SGHRS and CDR2 YFSETQ. Written as DNA, the CDR3 is TGCGCCAGCAGTGCCAGTTACAATGAGCAGTTCTTC. This gives the protein CASSASYNEQFF.

The genes are TRBV28 and TRBJ1-1; no clear D. The CDR3 has 13 residues. V shed 2 bases and J shed 6 bases, with 10 bases lying between them. CDR1 and CDR2 (germline): MDHEN, SYDVKM. CDR3 nucleotides: TGTGCCAGCAGTTTAGGGCAGACCTCTGAAGCTTTCTTT. Its protein product is CASSLGQTSEAFF.